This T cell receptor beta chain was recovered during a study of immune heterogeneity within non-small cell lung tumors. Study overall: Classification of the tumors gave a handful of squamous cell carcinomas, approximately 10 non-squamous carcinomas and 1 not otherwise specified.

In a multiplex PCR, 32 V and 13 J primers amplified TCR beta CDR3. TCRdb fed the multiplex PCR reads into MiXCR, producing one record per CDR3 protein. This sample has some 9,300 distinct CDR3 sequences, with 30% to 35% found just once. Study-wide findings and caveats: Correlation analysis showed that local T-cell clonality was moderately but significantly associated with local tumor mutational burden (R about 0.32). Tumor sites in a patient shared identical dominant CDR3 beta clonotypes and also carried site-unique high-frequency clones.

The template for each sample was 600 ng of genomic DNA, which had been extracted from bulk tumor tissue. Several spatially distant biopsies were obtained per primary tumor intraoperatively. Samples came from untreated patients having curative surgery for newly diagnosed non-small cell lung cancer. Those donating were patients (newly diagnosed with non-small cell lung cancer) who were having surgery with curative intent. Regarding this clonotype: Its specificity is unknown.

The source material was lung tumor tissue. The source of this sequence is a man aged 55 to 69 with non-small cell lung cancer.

This CDR3 reads CASSLQGTATESDQPQHF. In DNA, the CDR3 is TGTGCCAGCAGTCTACAAGGGACGGCGACAGAGAGCGATCAGCCCCAGCATTTT. The gene calls are TRBV6-2 or TRBV6-3 and TRBJ1-5; possibly TRBD1 for D (5 bases). The germline V and J ends were trimmed by 5 bases and 5 bases, with 25 bases remaining between them. Looked up from germline, CDR1 is MNHEY and CDR2 is SVGEGT. The CDR3 length is 18 residues.